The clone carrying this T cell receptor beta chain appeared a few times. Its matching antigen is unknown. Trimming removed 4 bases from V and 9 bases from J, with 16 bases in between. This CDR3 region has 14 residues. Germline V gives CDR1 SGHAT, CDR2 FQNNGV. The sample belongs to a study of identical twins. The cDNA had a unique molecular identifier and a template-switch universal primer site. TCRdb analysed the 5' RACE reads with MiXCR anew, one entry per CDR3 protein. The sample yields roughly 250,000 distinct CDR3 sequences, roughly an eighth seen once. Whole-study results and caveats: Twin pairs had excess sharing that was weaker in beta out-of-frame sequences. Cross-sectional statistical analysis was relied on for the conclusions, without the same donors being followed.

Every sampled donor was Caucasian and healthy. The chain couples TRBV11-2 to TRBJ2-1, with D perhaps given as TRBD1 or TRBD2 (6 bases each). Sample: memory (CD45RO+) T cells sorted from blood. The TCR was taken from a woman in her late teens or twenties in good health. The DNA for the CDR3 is TGTGCCAGCAGCTCGAACAGGGACTCGGGTGAGCAGTTCTTC. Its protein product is CASSSNRDSGEQFF.